This T cell receptor beta chain appears in the sequencing data of a study of blood T cell repertoires in COVID-19. Sequencing used immunoSEQ multiplex PCR; TCRdb keeps in-frame clones, though not all of them. The table has more than 15,000 clones, around 83% seen once. Sequenced input: peripheral blood. The TCR sequence derives from a man older than 75 with active or convalescent COVID-19.

The CDR3 region is CASSFSGGLPYEQYF. CDR3 nucleotides: TGTGCCAGCAGTTTTTCGGGGGGGCTCCCCTACGAGCAGTACTTC. The chain couples TRBV27 to TRBJ2-7, with 8 bases identical to TRBD2. J gave up 2 bases and V 3 bases, and 6 bases lay outside the gene matches. This CDR3 comprises 15 residues. Germline CDR1 is MNHEY and CDR2 is SMNVEV (reference sequence).